A selection of T cell receptor beta chains follows, all from one sample in a study of T cells in Graves' hyperthyroidism and ophthalmopathy. TCRdb called the multiplex PCR reads again in MiXCR, with one record for every CDR3 protein. Of more than 150,000 distinct CDR3 sequences in the sample, about a sixth were seen once. The specimen was blood. Every receptor here comes from a woman between 45 and 60 years old with Graves' hyperthyroidism. The conserved cysteine and the conserved F or W are not part of the CDR3 here.

v_call: TRBV28
j_call: TRBJ1-2
cdr3_aa: ASSPPRTIKGYT

v_call: TRBV5-1
j_call: TRBJ2-5
cdr3_aa: ASGSGFTSETQY

v_call: TRBV2
j_call: TRBJ1-1
cdr3_aa: ASVTGTATEAF

v_call: TRBV5-5
j_call: TRBJ1-1
cdr3_aa: ASSPVTGTEAF

v_call: TRBV2
j_call: TRBJ2-3
cdr3_aa: ASREDISGRDTQY

v_call: TRBV15
j_call: TRBJ1-5
cdr3_aa: ATSRPLTSQPQH

v_call: TRBV5-1
j_call: TRBJ1-1
cdr3_aa: ASDPGQGVNTEAF

v_call: TRBV10-3
j_call: TRBJ1-1
cdr3_aa: AISGHLNTEAF

v_call: TRBV4-2
j_call: TRBJ1-1
cdr3_aa: ASSQDMGQGASEAF

v_call: TRBV7-9
j_call: TRBJ2-3
cdr3_aa: ASSLEIDTQY

v_call: TRBV30
j_call: TRBJ1-2
cdr3_aa: AWSGDELLDGYT

v_call: TRBV6-1
j_call: TRBJ2-7
cdr3_aa: ASSLTGTGNGEQY

v_call: TRBV6-1
j_call: TRBJ1-1
cdr3_aa: ASSDPLGAANTEAF

v_call: TRBV27
j_call: TRBJ1-5
cdr3_aa: ASSRQGFNQPQH

v_call: TRBV7-9
j_call: TRBJ2-3
cdr3_aa: ASSYRGGNTDTQY

v_call: TRBV11-2
j_call: TRBJ1-2
cdr3_aa: ASSLDFRTHSYT

v_call: TRBV18
j_call: TRBJ2-7
cdr3_aa: ASSPSGQGREQY

v_call: TRBV19
j_call: TRBJ2-1
cdr3_aa: ASSTDGSSYNEQF

v_call: TRBV28
j_call: TRBJ2-5
cdr3_aa: ASRSGLVHKETQY

v_call: TRBV6-2/TRBV6-3
j_call: TRBJ2-1
cdr3_aa: ASSRDRGINNEQF

v_call: TRBV12-3/TRBV12-4
j_call: TRBJ2-2
cdr3_aa: ASRSLAGGGELF

v_call: TRBV5-1
j_call: TRBJ2-1
cdr3_aa: ASSVDRGRLNQQF

v_call: TRBV7-2
j_call: TRBJ1-4
cdr3_aa: ASSSNRGNNEKLF

v_call: TRBV28
j_call: TRBJ1-3
cdr3_aa: ASTQDRAGNTIY

v_call: TRBV11-1
j_call: TRBJ2-7
cdr3_aa: ASRGTGSGEQY

v_call: TRBV10-3
j_call: TRBJ1-5
cdr3_aa: AISESGGGRQGGNQPQH

v_call: TRBV12-3/TRBV12-4
j_call: TRBJ1-2
cdr3_aa: AIQFLGFGYT

v_call: TRBV18
j_call: TRBJ2-7
cdr3_aa: ASLPPGTGSYEQY

v_call: TRBV4-1
j_call: TRBJ1-2
cdr3_aa: ASSPPGGAGYT

v_call: TRBV28
j_call: TRBJ2-7
cdr3_aa: ASSLLDSAYEQY

v_call: TRBV9
j_call: TRBJ1-3
cdr3_aa: ASSVVPGDTIY

v_call: TRBV5-1
j_call: TRBJ2-1
cdr3_aa: ASSLSWLAGGNEQF

v_call: TRBV19
j_call: TRBJ2-2
cdr3_aa: ASSIDTSSNTGELF

v_call: TRBV5-5
j_call: TRBJ2-7
cdr3_aa: ASSLMRAYEQY

v_call: TRBV15
j_call: TRBJ2-1
cdr3_aa: ATSRNYPGLGGTSEYNEQF

v_call: TRBV9
j_call: TRBJ2-2
cdr3_aa: ASSVVTGANTGELF

v_call: TRBV18
j_call: TRBJ1-5
cdr3_aa: ASSPAGEYQPQH

v_call: TRBV6-2/TRBV6-3
j_call: TRBJ2-5
cdr3_aa: ASSYSLSGGLQETQY

v_call: TRBV28
j_call: TRBJ1-5
cdr3_aa: ASSFGERNQPQH

v_call: TRBV3-1
j_call: TRBJ2-5
cdr3_aa: ASSQDPANQETQY

v_call: TRBV11-1
j_call: TRBJ2-1
cdr3_aa: ASSEDYNEQF

v_call: TRBV4-1
j_call: TRBJ1-2
cdr3_aa: ASSQGWMGYGYT

v_call: TRBV19
j_call: TRBJ1-2
cdr3_aa: ASRAGMGYT

v_call: TRBV11-3
j_call: TRBJ2-1
cdr3_aa: ASSLDGTHDEQF

v_call: TRBV7-2
j_call: TRBJ2-7
cdr3_aa: ASSLDGGRHSEQY

v_call: TRBV28
j_call: TRBJ1-2
cdr3_aa: ASSQPLGQGSANYGYT

v_call: TRBV28
j_call: TRBJ2-5
cdr3_aa: ASSLMDRQETQY

v_call: TRBV7-9
j_call: TRBJ1-3
cdr3_aa: ASSLVDPGDTIY

v_call: TRBV5-1
j_call: TRBJ1-1
cdr3_aa: ASSLIGGITEAF

v_call: TRBV11-2
j_call: TRBJ2-1
cdr3_aa: ASSRTPYTDNEQF

v_call: TRBV7-9
j_call: TRBJ2-7
cdr3_aa: ASSPMGVYEQY

v_call: TRBV9
j_call: TRBJ1-6
cdr3_aa: ASSPTTGRGNSPLH